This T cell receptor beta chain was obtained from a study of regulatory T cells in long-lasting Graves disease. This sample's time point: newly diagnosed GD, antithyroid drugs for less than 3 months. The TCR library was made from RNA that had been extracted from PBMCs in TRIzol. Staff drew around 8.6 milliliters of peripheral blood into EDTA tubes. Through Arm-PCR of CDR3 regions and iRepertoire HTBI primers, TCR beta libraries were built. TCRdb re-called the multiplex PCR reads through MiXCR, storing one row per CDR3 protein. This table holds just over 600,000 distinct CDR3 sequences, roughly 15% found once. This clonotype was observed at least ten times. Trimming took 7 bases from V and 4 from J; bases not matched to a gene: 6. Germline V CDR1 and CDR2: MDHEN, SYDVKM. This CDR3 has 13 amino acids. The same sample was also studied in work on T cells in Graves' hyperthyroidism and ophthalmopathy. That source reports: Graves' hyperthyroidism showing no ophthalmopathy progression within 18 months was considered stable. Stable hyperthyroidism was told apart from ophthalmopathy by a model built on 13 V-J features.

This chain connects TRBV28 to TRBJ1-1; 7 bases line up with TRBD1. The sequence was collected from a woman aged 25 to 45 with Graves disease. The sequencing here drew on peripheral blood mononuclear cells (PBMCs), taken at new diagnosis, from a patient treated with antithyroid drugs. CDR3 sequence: CASKEGGGTEAFF. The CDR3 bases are TGTGCCAGCAAGGAAGGGGGCGGCACTGAAGCTTTCTTT.